The rows below give T cell receptor beta chains drawn from one sample of a study of control samples from healthy donors and cancer patients. Measured with immunoSEQ multiplex PCR; TCRdb has only the in-frame clones, and not every one. The sample contains around 130,000 clones, about 88% of which appear only once. Sequenced input: blood. The source of these receptors is a man between 45 and 60 years old in good health. The CDR3 runs from the conserved cysteine through the conserved F or W. A D gene is named only where the DNA matches it firmly. Only some rows state a clone size, as once, few, many or a class for expanded clones.

.	TRBJ2-1	TRBV29-1	.	CSVEVPGRRTYNEQFF	TGCAGCGTTGAAGTCCCGGGACGCCGAACCTACAATGAGCAGTTCTTC
.	TRBJ1-4	TRBV11-2	TRBD1	CASSLVWIRGQTNEKLFF	TGTGCCAGCAGCTTAGTTTGGATTCGGGGACAGACCAATGAAAAACTGTTTTTT
.	TRBJ2-3	TRBV19	.	CASSIDHRYRALTDTQYF	TGTGCCAGTAGTATAGACCACCGGTACAGGGCTTTAACAGATACGCAGTATTTT
.	TRBJ1-1	TRBV6-5	.	CASSQGIANTEAFF	TGTGCCAGCAGTCAGGGGATAGCGAACACTGAAGCTTTCTTT
once	TRBJ1-2	TRBV14	.	CASSLLSVGHYGYTF	TGTGCCAGCAGCCTCCTTTCAGTCGGGCACTATGGCTACACCTTC
.	TRBJ2-2	TRBV11-3	.	CASSFEGELFF	TGTGCCAGCAGCTTCGAAGGGGAGCTGTTTTTT
.	TRBJ2-5	TRBV18	TRBD2	CASSPTSGGAYETQYF	TGTGCCAGCTCCCCGACTAGCGGGGGGGCCTACGAGACCCAGTACTTC
few	TRBJ2-2	TRBV18	TRBD1	CASSPEGTGRSPGELFF	TGTGCCAGCTCACCGGAGGGGACAGGTCGGAGTCCCGGGGAGCTGTTTTTT
.	TRBJ1-4	TRBV7-2	.	CASAPDPGSTNEKLFF	TGTGCCAGCGCACCCGACCCAGGGTCGACTAATGAAAAACTGTTTTTT
.	TRBJ2-5	TRBV6-5	TRBD1	CASRLGQGLETQYF	TGTGCCAGCAGACTCGGACAGGGATTGGAGACCCAGTACTTC
.	TRBJ2-5	TRBV24-1	TRBD2	CATSAPGGGAETQYF	TGTGCCACCAGTGCCCCCGGCGGGGGGGCAGAGACCCAGTACTTC
.	TRBJ2-3	TRBV11-3	TRBD2	CASSFRLAGATDTQYF	TGTGCCAGCAGCTTCAGACTAGCGGGGGCGACAGATACGCAGTATTTT
.	TRBJ1-1	TRBV5-1	.	CASSSSGENTEAFF	TGCGCCAGCAGCTCCTCGGGGGAGAACACTGAAGCTTTCTTT
few	TRBJ1-2	TRBV30	.	CAWSVAPNNYGYTF	TGTGCCTGGAGTGTAGCGCCGAATAACTATGGCTACACCTTC
.	TRBJ1-2	TRBV2	.	CASDDYGYTF	TGTGCCAGCGATGACTATGGCTACACCTTC
.	TRBJ1-1	TRBV7-2	.	CASSLAGFSAFF	TGTGCCAGCAGCTTAGCGGGGTTTTCAGCTTTCTTT
.	TRBJ1-2	TRBV2	.	CAGGEGLVDYGYTF	TGTGCCGGAGGGGAGGGTCTTGTGGACTATGGCTACACCTTC
.	TRBJ2-5	TRBV2	TRBD1	CATTRQGQEQETQYF	TGTGCCACCACACGCCAGGGACAGGAACAAGAGACCCAGTACTTC
.	TRBJ1-4	TRBV7-8	.	CASSLVRGRHGEKLFF	TGTGCCAGCAGCTTAGTTAGAGGACGGCATGGGGAAAAACTGTTTTTT
.	TRBJ2-1	TRBV19	TRBD2	CASSIGAGGYNEQFF	TGTGCCAGTAGTATCGGGGCGGGGGGCTACAATGAGCAGTTCTTC
.	TRBJ1-1	TRBV3-1/TRBV3-2	.	CASSSKPGFPEAFF	TGTGCCAGCAGCTCCAAGCCGGGGTTCCCTGAAGCTTTCTTT
.	TRBJ2-3	TRBV3-1/TRBV3-2	TRBD2	CASSDQGRTSGTDTQYF	TGTGCCAGCAGCGATCAGGGACGGACTAGTGGCACAGATACGCAGTATTTT
.	TRBJ2-1	TRBV1	.	CTSSQEPRKTCSYNEQFF	TGCACCAGCAGCCAAGAGCCCCGGAAAACCTGCTCCTACAATGAGCAGTTCTTC
.	TRBJ1-1	TRBV6-6	.	CASSDPSGSGTEAFF	TGTGCCAGCAGCGACCCGTCAGGTTCAGGCACTGAAGCTTTCTTT
few	TRBJ2-7	TRBV4-1	.	CASSQDPGAYEQYF	TGCGCCAGCAGCCAAGATCCTGGAGCCTACGAGCAGTACTTC
once	TRBJ1-3	TRBV30	TRBD1	CAWSTGTGSRFPGNTIYF	TGTGCCTGGAGTACCGGGACAGGGTCAAGATTCCCCGGAAACACCATATATTTT
.	TRBJ2-1	TRBV7-9	TRBD1	CASIPPGTGVNNEQFF	TGTGCCAGCATCCCCCCCGGGACAGGGGTTAACAATGAGCAGTTCTTC
.	TRBJ2-1	TRBV29-1	.	CSGGGDQLTNEQFF	TGCAGCGGCGGAGGGGATCAACTGACCAATGAGCAGTTCTTC
once	TRBJ2-5	TRBV27	.	CASAARAKETQYF	TGTGCCAGCGCAGCTAGGGCTAAAGAGACCCAGTACTTC
.	TRBJ1-4	TRBV5-4	.	CASSLVGGTNEKLFF	TGTGCCAGCAGCTTGGTGGGCGGCACTAATGAAAAACTGTTTTTT
.	TRBJ2-1	TRBV6-5	.	CASRTGLNSYNEQFF	TGTGCCAGCAGGACCGGACTGAACTCCTACAATGAGCAGTTCTTC
once	TRBJ1-6	TRBV3-1/TRBV3-2	.	CASSPQGTYNSPLHF	TGTGCCAGCAGCCCCCAGGGAACCTATAATTCACCCCTCCACTTT
.	TRBJ1-2	TRBV5-4	.	CASSLDAHGYTF	TGTGCCAGCAGCTTGGACGCACATGGCTACACCTTC
.	TRBJ1-3	TRBV9	.	CASSPAVQGGNTIYF	TGTGCCAGCAGCCCGGCAGTACAGGGTGGAAACACCATATATTTT